One and the same sample provided the 28 T cell receptor beta chains below, sequenced in a study of type 1 and type 2 diabetes patients. Amplification started from genomic DNA. A primer set of 30 forward and 13 reverse primers amplified the CDR3. TCRdb used MiXCR to reprocess the multiplex PCR reads, holding one entry per CDR3 protein. The data show approximately 260,000 distinct CDR3 sequences, with around 47% seen just once and roughly an eighth held by the top ten. Sequencing used peripheral blood mononuclear cells (PBMCs). The receptors stem from a man younger than 35 with type 2 diabetes.

This CDR3 reads CATSRDPTNRPYNEQFF. The CDR3 DNA reads as TGTGCCACCAGCAGAGATCCCACCAACCGGCCCTACAATGAGCAGTTCTTC. This chain connects TRBV15 to TRBJ2-1; D is undetermined. Germline V gives CDR1 LNHNV, CDR2 YYDKDF (reference sequence). CDR3 size: 17 residues. The ends were cut back, 0 bases at V and 2 bases at J, with 14 bases in the middle.

The V call is TRBV19, the J call TRBJ1-6, with no clear D. Germline lookup yields CDR1 LNHDA and CDR2 SQIVND (reference sequence). This CDR3 has 14 residues. V dropped 3 bases and J dropped 7 bases, with 10 bases sitting between them. For the CDR3, the DNA is TGTGCCAGTAGTATCGAACAGCTGAATTCACCCCTCCACTTT. Protein: CASSIEQLNSPLHF.

The chain is built from TRBV12-3 or TRBV12-4 and TRBJ1-6; tentatively, D is TRBD1 (6 bases). V gave up 5 bases and J gave up 10 bases, with 21 bases separating them. The CDR3 spans 16 residues. The CDR3 reads CASSGGGALHPSPLHF. Here the CDR3 DNA reads TGTGCCAGCAGTGGAGGGGGAGCCCTCCACCCATCACCCCTCCACTTT.

The chain carries TRBV7-2 and TRBJ1-1; no clear D. V lost 5 bases, J lost 1 base, and 17 bases lay in between. Per the germline V gene, CDR1 is SGHTA and CDR2 is FQGNSA. This CDR3 region has 16 residues. CDR3 DNA sequence: TGTGCCAGCAGCCAAGAGGGCGCTCAGAGGAACACTGAAGCTTTCTTT. Its translation is CASSQEGAQRNTEAFF.

The chain is built from TRBV6-1 and TRBJ2-6; a possible D gene is TRBD1 (7 bases). CDR1 is MNHNS and CDR2 is SASEGT in the germline V gene. The V and J ends lost 7 bases and 0 bases respectively, with 13 bases between them. This CDR3 spans 16 amino acids. The CDR3 sequence is CASMRDSRSGANVLTF. CDR3 DNA sequence: TGTGCCAGCATGCGGGACAGCCGCTCTGGGGCCAACGTCCTGACTTTC.

To note about this clonotype: One junction end does not reproduce the germline sequence, and a read error may be involved. This chain links TRBV12-3 or TRBV12-4 with TRBJ2-7, with a tentative D call TRBD2 (6 bases). This CDR3 is 12 amino acids long. The CDR3 reads CASGRTTYVQYF. CDR3 coding DNA: TGTGCCAGCGGTCGGACTACATACGTGCAGTACTTC.

The V and J genes are TRBV10-3 and TRBJ2-7, with 8 bases identical to TRBD2. The J segment lost 3 bases and the V segment lost 8 bases, leaving 3 bases of the junction unmatched. The CDR3 runs to 12 residues. The germline CDR1 and CDR2 sequences are ENHRY and SYGVKD. This chain's CDR3 is CAIAGGVYEQYF. The CDR3 DNA is TGTGCCATCGCGGGGGGAGTCTACGAGCAGTACTTC.

The genes are TRBV19 and TRBJ2-7, with 9 bases aligning to TRBD1. Germline assignment: CDR1 LNHDA and CDR2 SQIVND (reference sequence). Trimming cost V 4 bases and J 6 bases; bases outside gene matches: 4. CDR3 length: 13 residues. This CDR3 reads CASSTGTGSEQYF. CDR3 in DNA: TGTGCCAGTAGTACCGGGACAGGGTCCGAGCAGTACTTC. Looking up the rest from reference TRBV19 and TRBJ2-7 gives the full variable domain: DGGITQSPKYLFRKEGQNVTLSCEQNLNHDAMYWYRQDPGQGLRLIYYSQIVNDFQKGDIAEGYSVSREKKESFPLTVTSAQKNPTAFYLCASSTGTGSEQYFGPGTRLTVT.

The chain carries TRBV28 and TRBJ2-7; D unclear. CDR3 size: 13 residues. V was shortened by 2 bases and J by 3 bases, with 8 bases between the two germline ends. The V gene's germline CDR1 is MDHEN and CDR2 SYDVKM. The CDR3 loop is CASSLPARYEQYF. In DNA, the CDR3 is TGTGCCAGCAGTTTACCTGCGCGCTACGAGCAGTACTTC.

This clonotype showed up just a few times. The rearrangement uses TRBV20-1 and TRBJ2-7, with D uncertain. Germline V gives CDR1 DFQATT, CDR2 SNEGSKA (reference sequence). The CDR3 contains 9 residues. The V gene lost 6 bases and the J gene lost 6 bases, with 6 bases spanning the gap. The CDR3 protein is CSAGTEQYF. The CDR3 nucleotides are TGCAGTGCCGGAACCGAGCAGTACTTC.

Concerning this clonotype: This may stem from a read error, because a much larger clone lies one nucleotide away. V gene TRBV2 combines with J gene TRBJ1-2; the D is unclear. The CDR3 sequence is 12 residues long. The ends were cut back, 8 bases at V and 6 bases at J, with 13 bases in the middle. Germline V gene lookup returns CDR1 SNHLY and CDR2 FYNNEI. The CDR3 sequence: CASSGPTDGYTF. CDR3 coding DNA: TGTGCCAGCTCCGGCCCCACAGATGGCTACACCTTC. Together with reference TRBV2 and TRBJ1-2, the CDR3 gives the full variable domain: EPEVTQTPSHQVTQMGQEVILRCVPISNHLYFYWYRQILGQKVEFLVSFYNNEISEKSEIFDDQFSVERPDGSNFTLKIRSTKLEDSAMYFCASSGPTDGYTFGSGTRLTVV.

This chain connects TRBV30 to TRBJ2-3; no reliable D call. Germline V gene lookup returns CDR1 GTSNPN and CDR2 SVGIG (reference sequence). There are 14 residues in the CDR3. The V end lost 0 bases, the J end lost 4 bases, and 11 bases lay between the germline ends. Here the CDR3 reads CAWSVDGPPDTQYF. The CDR3 DNA follows: TGTGCCTGGAGTGTAGACGGTCCCCCAGATACGCAGTATTTT.

The chain carries TRBV7-2 and TRBJ2-5; D may be TRBD1 or TRBD2 (7 bases each). The V end lost 1 base, the J end lost 7 bases, and 25 bases lay between the germline ends. Germline assignment: CDR1 SGHTA and CDR2 FQGNSA. The CDR3 spans 18 residues. The CDR3 nucleotides read TGTGCCAGCAGCTTAGTAGGACGGGGACAGATTTGGGAGGGGACCCAGTACTTC. Amino acid sequence: CASSLVGRGQIWEGTQYF.

This clonotype showed up many times. The rearrangement links TRBV15 to TRBJ2-7; perhaps TRBD1 as D (5 bases). The germline V gene encodes CDR1 LNHNV and CDR2 YYDKDF (reference sequence). V lost 1 base and J 6 bases, leaving 16 bases between the germline ends. The CDR3 is 15 residues long. CDR3 loop: CATSRAETAPLEQYF. CDR3 nucleotide sequence: TGTGCCACCAGCAGAGCGGAGACAGCTCCACTCGAGCAGTACTTC.

This clonotype appeared a single time. This CDR3 fails to terminate in the conserved phenylalanine or tryptophan, so it likely reflects a read error. V is TRBV20-1 and J is TRBJ2-7; possible D gene TRBD1, 5 bases. Germline V lookup: CDR1 DFQATT, CDR2 SNEGSKA (reference sequence). This CDR3 comprises 15 residues. V lost 4 bases and J 3 bases, leaving 19 bases between the germline ends. The CDR3 sequence is CSATRSPPGNYEQYL. DNA of the CDR3: TGCAGTGCTACCAGGAGCCCGCCAGGGAACTACGAGCAGTACCTC.

Many counts were recorded for this clonotype. The V gene is TRBV7-2, the J gene TRBJ2-5; 7 nucleotides match TRBD1. The germline V gene encodes CDR1 SGHTA and CDR2 FQGNSA. The V segment lost 6 bases and the J segment 5 bases; nucleotides outside the gene matches: 21. The CDR3 loop spans 18 amino acids. CDR3 nucleotide sequence: TGTGCCAGCAGTCTTACGGCGAGACAGGGTTCGTTTGCGGAGACCCAGTACTTC. This sequence encodes CASSLTARQGSFAETQYF.

This clonotype was found a few times. This chain links TRBV27 with TRBJ2-2; TRBD2 matches at 9 bases. V gave up 4 bases and J gave up 5 bases; unmatched junction bases: 11. The CDR3 contains 17 residues. Germline V CDR1 and CDR2: MNHEY, SMNVEV (reference sequence). This CDR3 is CASSYWREGLWTGELFF. The CDR3 DNA follows: TGTGCCAGCAGTTATTGGCGGGAGGGCCTTTGGACCGGGGAGCTGTTTTTT.

The chain's CDR3 is CASSLGTYEQFF. The CDR3 nucleotides read TGCGCCAGCAGCTTGGGGACATATGAGCAGTTCTTC. The chain has TRBV5-1 and TRBJ2-1; D possibly corresponds to TRBD1 (5 bases). V was pared by 0 bases and J by 8 bases, with 6 bases between. CDR3 length: 12 residues. Germline loops: CDR1 SGHRS, CDR2 YFSETQ.

In its sample, this clonotype was seen a few times. CDR3 DNA: TGCAGGAGTAATTCTGGACAGCTGTATGGCTACACCTTC. It encodes CRSNSGQLYGYTF. The chain couples TRBV20-1 to TRBJ1-2; TRBD1 might be the D (6 bases). The germline V gene has CDR1 DFQATT and CDR2 SNEGSKA (reference sequence). The CDR3 sequence is 13 residues long.

This clonotype was recorded many times. The chain combines TRBV7-8 with TRBJ2-5; tentatively, D is TRBD1 (5 bases). The ends were cut back, 3 bases at V and 5 bases at J, with 10 bases in the middle. Germline V gene sequence: CDR1 SGHVS, CDR2 FQNEAQ. This CDR3 is 13 amino acids long. In DNA, the CDR3 is TGTGCCAGCAGCTTGTCAGGGCATGAGACCCAGTACTTC. It is translated as CASSLSGHETQYF.

The V gene is TRBV2, the J gene TRBJ1-6; a possible D gene is TRBD1 (5 bases). Germline V gene data show CDR1 as SNHLY and CDR2 as FYNNEI. The CDR3 extends over 14 amino acids. V was pared by 3 bases and J by 14 bases, with 17 bases between. The CDR3 here is CASSEQGPRVTLHF. The CDR3, as DNA: TGTGCCAGCAGTGAGCAGGGACCTAGGGTGACCCTCCACTTT. Variable domain in full (rest from reference TRBV2 and TRBJ1-6): EPEVTQTPSHQVTQMGQEVILRCVPISNHLYFYWYRQILGQKVEFLVSFYNNEISEKSEIFDDQFSVERPDGSNFTLKIRSTKLEDSAMYFCASSEQGPRVTLHFGNGTRLTVT.

The sample holds a few counts of this clonotype. The chain carries TRBV20-1 and TRBJ1-5; D perhaps matches TRBD1 (6 bases). CDR1 and CDR2 (germline): DFQATT, SNEGSKA (reference sequence). This CDR3 contains 17 residues. Trimming stripped 0 bases from V and 3 bases from J, with 18 bases between. In nucleotides, the CDR3 is TGCAGTGCTAGAGATCGGTTCGGACAGACGATCAATCAGCCCCAGCATTTT. It is translated as CSARDRFGQTINQPQHF.

The chain uses TRBV7-6 and TRBJ2-2; 9 bases map to TRBD1. Germline V gives CDR1 SGHVS, CDR2 FNYEAQ. The CDR3 runs to 16 residues. Germline trimming cut 8 bases from V and 7 bases from J; bases unmatched to any gene: 14. The CDR3 DNA follows: TGTGCCAGCGATTCAGCGGGACAGGGTTTCGGCGGGGAGCTGTTTTTT. This sequence encodes CASDSAGQGFGGELFF.

Points on this clonotype: A read error may account for a junction end that differs from germline. The V call is TRBV13, the J call TRBJ2-7, with 8 bases that match TRBD2. CDR3 length equals 14 residues. The germline V gene encodes CDR1 PRHDT and CDR2 FYEKMQ (reference sequence). The CDR3 bases are TGTGCCAACAGCGGGGGACCGCCAACCTACGAGCAGTACTTC. It codes for CANSGGPPTYEQYF.

This clonotype showed up just a few times. The rearrangement uses TRBV15 and TRBJ2-3; maybe TRBD1 (5 bases). The CDR3 covers 15 residues. Germline CDR1 LNHNV, CDR2 YYDKDF (reference sequence). Trimming took 0 bases from V and 1 from J, leaving 8 bases between them. CDR3 residues: CATSRDGAGTDTQYF. CDR3 DNA: TGTGCCACCAGCAGAGATGGGGCAGGCACAGATACGCAGTATTTT.

V usage is TRBV12-3 or TRBV12-4 and J usage is TRBJ1-6; D is unresolved. With 7 bases removed from V and 10 bases from J, the gap between germline ends came to 14 bases. There are 13 residues in the CDR3. The CDR3 loop is CASNKERSSPLHF. The CDR3 DNA sequence: TGTGCCAGCAACAAGGAGAGGAGCTCACCCCTCCACTTT.

The CDR3 DNA sequence: TGTGCCAGCAGAGACGTCGACAGTCCGTTGCGGGAAGCTTTCTTT. This translates into CASRDVDSPLREAFF. V and J are TRBV6-2 or TRBV6-3 and TRBJ1-1, with D perhaps TRBD1 (5 bases). V was shortened by 6 bases and J by 8 bases, with 22 bases between the two germline ends. Germline CDR1 reads MNHEY; CDR2 reads SVGEGT. This CDR3 region has 15 residues.

This clonotype was observed a few times. For the CDR3, the DNA is TGCAGTGCTAGAGATCGTCTAGACAGCTACACTGAAGCTTTCTTT. The encoded protein is CSARDRLDSYTEAFF. The V and J genes are TRBV20-1 and TRBJ1-1; possibly TRBD1 for D (5 bases). This CDR3 has 15 residues. Germline values: CDR1 DFQATT, CDR2 SNEGSKA (reference sequence). V dropped 0 bases and J dropped 3 bases, with 14 bases sitting between them.